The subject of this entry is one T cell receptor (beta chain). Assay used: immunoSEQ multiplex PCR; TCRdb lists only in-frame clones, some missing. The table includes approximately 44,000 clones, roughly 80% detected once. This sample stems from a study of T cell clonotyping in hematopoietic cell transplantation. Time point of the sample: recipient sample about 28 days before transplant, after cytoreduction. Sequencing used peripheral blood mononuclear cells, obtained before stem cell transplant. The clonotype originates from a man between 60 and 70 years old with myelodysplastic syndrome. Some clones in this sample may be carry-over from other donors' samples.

The DNA of the CDR3 is TGTGCCATCAGCGAAGGACAGGGGATGGCCAAAAACATTCAGTACTTC. Translated: CAISEGQGMAKNIQYF. The chain is built from TRBV10-3 and TRBJ2-4; 9 bases align to TRBD1. This CDR3 region has 16 residues. V trimming: 6 bases; J trimming: 1 base; junction bases outside the gene matches: 7. Germline V lookup: CDR1 ENHRY, CDR2 SYGVKD.